Included here is one T cell receptor (beta chain) sequence, with context. The data originate from a study of blood T cell repertoires in COVID-19. For the study at large: There were acute and convalescent COVID-19 samples, and they came from the United States, Italy and Spain.

CDR1 and CDR2 (germline): LNHNV, YYDKDF (reference sequence). Between the trimmed V and J ends, which lost 0 bases and 1 base, there was a span of 15 bases. CDR3 size: 17 residues. As originally analysed: For nucleated cells, counts were estimated from reference gene primer amplification. Libraries were prepared by immunoSEQ multiplex PCR; TCRdb keeps only in-frame clonotypes and omits some of them. V, J and clone size are taken as reported in that table, and D and trimming were inferred from the DNA itself. The sample yields roughly 380,000 clones, over 75% seen once. Cohort allocation depended upon clinical history that participants reported. Cohort 3 recovery required two negative PCRs, clearance, or symptom resolution.

The J gene is TRBJ1-2, the V gene TRBV15; maybe TRBD1 (5 bases). Material for sequencing was PBMCs or T cells enriched from blood (not recorded which). The sequence was collected from a woman in her 30s who had recovered from COVID-19. CDR3 amino acids: CATSRDSSQALNYGYTF. In DNA form, the CDR3 reads TGTGCCACCAGCAGAGATTCGTCACAGGCCCTTAACTATGGCTACACCTTC.